The 8 T cell receptor beta chains listed next were all sequenced from one sample in a study of tumor and adjacent non-tumor tissue in lung cancer. A modified ARM-PCR protocol with three rounds of nested PCR amplified TCRbeta. TCRdb reanalysed the multiplex PCR reads using MiXCR and keeps one entry per CDR3 protein. Among over 110,000 distinct CDR3 sequences listed, approximately 66% were seen once. RNA was extracted from bulk tissue without any cell sorting. The sample consisted of lung tumor tissue. These receptors all come from a man aged 55 to 70 with small cell lung cancer.

A note on this clonotype: At one boundary the junction diverges from the germline segment, which might be a read error. This rearrangement joins TRBV6-1 to TRBJ2-2, with 9 bases identical to TRBD1. The CDR3 covers 16 residues. Germline assignment: CDR1 MNHNS and CDR2 SASEGT. The CDR3 bases are TGTACCAGCAGTGTTCGGACAGGGGTAGCAGGCGGGGAGCTGTTTTTT. It specifies CTSSVRTGVAGGELFF.

Concerning this clonotype itself: This CDR3 fails to terminate in the conserved phenylalanine or tryptophan, so it likely reflects a read error. The DNA is omitted, as the CDR3 cannot be located on it reliably, and the CDR3 follows TCRdb's listing. The chain links TRBV4-1 to TRBJ1-2; TRBD1 is the table's D call and was not checked against the DNA. The CDR3 extends over 13 residues, inclusive of both ends. Germline-derived CDR1 and CDR2 are MGHRA and YSYEKL. The CDR3 loop is CASSQMGQGGFTI.

Worth noting for this clonotype: This may be a read error: a much more frequent sequence differs by one nucleotide. The final CDR3 position lacks the conserved phenylalanine or tryptophan, pointing to a likely read error. CDR3 amino acids: CASSQAGEGLKGETQYL. The CDR3 nucleotides are TGTGCCAGCAGCCAAGCGGGGGAAGGACTAAAGGGAGAGACCCAGTACCTC. The chain couples TRBV4-2 to TRBJ2-5; D may be TRBD2 (6 bases). Germline assignment: CDR1 LGHNA and CDR2 YNFKEQ. The CDR3 has 17 amino acids. Trimming removed 1 base at V and 4 bases at J, with 19 bases between.

CDR3 protein: CSARVAWGQETQYF. CDR3 DNA sequence: TGCAGTGCTAGAGTAGCGTGGGGCCAGGAGACCCAGTACTTC. This chain joins TRBV20-1 and TRBJ2-5; D might be TRBD1 or TRBD2, each matching 5 bases. CDR3 length equals 14 residues. Germline CDR1 DFQATT, CDR2 SNEGSKA (reference sequence). V was clipped by 1 base and J by 5 bases, with 14 bases between them.

This rearrangement joins TRBV20-1 to TRBJ2-6; D is possibly TRBD1 (6 bases). Germline CDR1 and CDR2: DFQATT and SNEGSKA (reference sequence). With 6 bases removed from V and 4 bases from J, the gap between germline ends came to 16 bases. There are 15 residues in the CDR3. In DNA, the CDR3 is TGCAGTGCCCGGGACACGTTCCGGGGGGCCAACGTCCTGACTTTC. Its translation: CSARDTFRGANVLTF.

Worth noting for this clonotype: One base away lies a much larger clone, so this may be a sequencing read error. The gene calls are TRBV6-5 and TRBJ1-2, with TRBD1 matching 10 bases. CDR1 MNHEY and CDR2 SVGAGI come from the germline V gene. The CDR3 has 15 amino acids. CDR3 protein: CASRRTGGANYDYTF. The CDR3 DNA follows: TGTGCCAGCAGAAGGACAGGGGGAGCTAACTATGACTACACCTTC.

This clonotype was picked up a small number of times. V and J are TRBV5-1 and TRBJ1-3; D might be TRBD1 (6 bases). Germline values: CDR1 SGHRS, CDR2 YFSETQ. The CDR3 contains 14 residues. V gave up 4 bases and J gave up 4 bases, with 12 bases separating them. The CDR3 DNA reads as TGCGCCAGCAGCATACAGGGACTGGGAAACACCATATATTTT. Translating gives CASSIQGLGNTIYF.

Note on this clonotype: Because it lacks the conserved phenylalanine or tryptophan at the end, this CDR3 is likely a read error. This sequence joins TRBV29-1 and TRBJ2-7; 8 positions agree with TRBD1. Germline-derived CDR1 and CDR2 are SQVTM and ANQGSEA. This CDR3 region has 13 residues. The trim removed 6 bases at V and 5 bases at J, leaving 9 bases unmatched. The CDR3, as DNA: TGCAGCGTCGATGGACAGGGTGGCGACGAGCAGTACCTC. Its translation is CSVDGQGGDEQYL.